A selection of T cell receptor beta chains follows, all from one sample in a study of cytomegalovirus exposure and HLA in healthy donors. Assay: immunoSEQ multiplex PCR; the TCRdb copy retains only in-frame clones and omits some. The table lists 150,000 to 200,000 clones, about three quarters of them singletons. Sequenced: PBMCs. All receptors derive from a woman under 40 in good health and CMV-seronegative. The CDR3 runs from the conserved cysteine through the conserved F or W. A D gene is named only where the DNA matches it firmly. Expanded clones are given a class, and other clones once, few, many or no size at all.

CDR3 protein: CASGDTHYEQYF
CDR3 DNA: TGTGCCAGCGGCGACACTCACTACGAGCAGTACTTC
V gene: TRBV7-2
J gene: TRBJ2-7
CDR3 length: 12
D gene: .
clone size: .

CDR3 protein: CASSVTLGHEQYF
CDR3 DNA: TGTGCCAGCAGTGTAACTCTAGGCCACGAGCAGTACTTC
V gene: TRBV28
J gene: TRBJ2-7
CDR3 length: 13
D gene: .
clone size: .

CDR3 protein: CSVRDINVLTF
CDR3 DNA: TGCAGCGTTCGAGACATCAACGTCCTGACTTTC
V gene: TRBV29-1
J gene: TRBJ2-6
CDR3 length: 11
D gene: .
clone size: .

CDR3 protein: CASSPGPREGNKPQHF
CDR3 DNA: TGTGCCAGCAGCCCGGGACCGAGGGAGGGCAATAAGCCCCAGCATTTT
V gene: TRBV5-5
J gene: TRBJ1-5
CDR3 length: 16
D gene: .
clone size: once

CDR3 protein: CSVTGATPLHF
CDR3 DNA: TGCAGTGTGACAGGGGCAACACCCCTCCACTTT
V gene: TRBV20-1
J gene: TRBJ1-6
CDR3 length: 11
D gene: TRBD1
clone size: .

CDR3 protein: CASGGGGTAGNTIYF
CDR3 DNA: TGTGCCAGCGGTGGCGGAGGGACGGCAGGAAACACCATATATTTT
V gene: TRBV28
J gene: TRBJ1-3
CDR3 length: 15
D gene: .
clone size: .

CDR3 protein: CASRRLADEQFF
CDR3 DNA: TGTGCCAGCAGGCGACTAGCGGATGAGCAGTTCTTC
V gene: TRBV2
J gene: TRBJ2-1
CDR3 length: 12
D gene: TRBD2
clone size: .

CDR3 protein: CASSPAGKETQYF
CDR3 DNA: TGTGCCAGCAGTCCCGCCGGGAAAGAGACCCAGTACTTC
V gene: TRBV6-5
J gene: TRBJ2-5
CDR3 length: 13
D gene: .
clone size: .

CDR3 protein: CASSFSGAREKLFF
CDR3 DNA: TGTGCCAGCAGTTTCTCAGGGGCAAGGGAAAAACTGTTTTTT
V gene: TRBV28
J gene: TRBJ1-4
CDR3 length: 14
D gene: .
clone size: .

CDR3 protein: CASSEIQALTDTQYF
CDR3 DNA: TGTGCCAGCAGTGAGATACAGGCCCTCACAGATACGCAGTATTTT
V gene: TRBV6-1
J gene: TRBJ2-3
CDR3 length: 15
D gene: .
clone size: .

CDR3 protein: CASSETGQQQPQHF
CDR3 DNA: TGTGCCAGCAGTGAAACAGGGCAGCAACAGCCCCAGCATTTT
V gene: TRBV2
J gene: TRBJ1-5
CDR3 length: 14
D gene: .
clone size: .